A selection of T cell receptor beta chains follows, all from one sample in a study of T cell responses to AZD1222 COVID-19 vaccine. The assay was immunoSEQ multiplex PCR, and TCRdb's table has in-frame clones only and misses some. The sample yields 150,000 to 250,000 clones, approximately 91% seen once. This material consisted of peripheral blood, taken 28 days after the second AZD1222 dose. The receptors shown here come from an adult who received the AZD1222 COVID-19 vaccine. Both conserved end residues are part of each CDR3. A D gene is named only where the DNA matches it firmly. The size field is filled for only some rows; it gives once, few, many or a size class.

abundance: NA; d_gene: TRBD1; j_gene: TRBJ1-1; v_gene: TRBV12-5; CDR3nt: TGTGCTAGTGGTTTGGGACAGGGAGGGACTGAAGCTTTCTTT; CDR3aa: CASGLGQGGTEAFF
abundance: NA; d_gene: NA; j_gene: TRBJ2-5; v_gene: TRBV12-3/TRBV12-4; CDR3nt: TGTGCCAGCACCTTGTCGGGTGAGGAGACCCAGTACTTC; CDR3aa: CASTLSGEETQYF
abundance: NA; d_gene: NA; j_gene: TRBJ2-7; v_gene: TRBV9; CDR3nt: TGTGCCAGCAGCGTAGGATCACGGAGCTCCTACGAGCAGTACTTC; CDR3aa: CASSVGSRSSYEQYF
abundance: NA; d_gene: NA; j_gene: TRBJ2-2; v_gene: TRBV7-3; CDR3nt: TGTGCCAGCAGCTTAACTGGAGGGGACACCGGGGAGCTGTTTTTT; CDR3aa: CASSLTGGDTGELFF
abundance: NA; d_gene: NA; j_gene: TRBJ1-4; v_gene: TRBV29-1; CDR3nt: TGCAGCGTTGAAGAGCTGGACAACCTCCCTAAGATGTTTTTT; CDR3aa: CSVEELDNLPKMFF
abundance: NA; d_gene: TRBD1; j_gene: TRBJ2-1; v_gene: TRBV28; CDR3nt: TGTGCCAGCAGTTTCCTCCGGGACAGCCACAATGAGCAGTTCTTC; CDR3aa: CASSFLRDSHNEQFF
abundance: NA; d_gene: NA; j_gene: TRBJ2-1; v_gene: TRBV21-1; CDR3nt: TGTGCCAGCACGCCAGGGGGGGAAAGGTCCTACAATGAGCAGTTCTTC; CDR3aa: CASTPGGERSYNEQFF
abundance: NA; d_gene: NA; j_gene: TRBJ2-3; v_gene: TRBV11-3; CDR3nt: TGTGCCAGCAGCTTAGCGGATTGGTGGGACACAGATACGCAGTATTTT; CDR3aa: CASSLADWWDTDTQYF
abundance: NA; d_gene: NA; j_gene: TRBJ1-6; v_gene: TRBV10-1; CDR3nt: TGCGCCAGCAGTGAGAGCGGGATGGGGAATTCACCCCTCCACTTT; CDR3aa: CASSESGMGNSPLHF
abundance: NA; d_gene: TRBD1; j_gene: TRBJ1-1; v_gene: TRBV5-6; CDR3nt: TGTGCCAGCAGCGTGACAGGGGGCCTTGAAGCTTTCTTT; CDR3aa: CASSVTGGLEAFF
abundance: NA; d_gene: NA; j_gene: TRBJ2-1; v_gene: TRBV27; CDR3nt: TGTGCCAGCAGTTTATACCCAACAGGGGAGGGTGAGCAGTTCTTC; CDR3aa: CASSLYPTGEGEQFF
abundance: NA; d_gene: TRBD2; j_gene: TRBJ2-7; v_gene: TRBV28; CDR3nt: TGTGCCAGCAGTTCCCCGGGAGGGCCGGGGGAGCAGTACTTC; CDR3aa: CASSSPGGPGEQYF
abundance: NA; d_gene: TRBD2; j_gene: TRBJ2-3; v_gene: TRBV2; CDR3nt: TGTGCCAGCAATCTAGCGGGAGGGCCAAGAACAGATACGCAGTATTTT; CDR3aa: CASNLAGGPRTDTQYF
abundance: NA; d_gene: TRBD1; j_gene: TRBJ1-1; v_gene: TRBV3-1/TRBV3-2; CDR3nt: TGTGCCAGCAGCCAAGGACAGGGTGGCACTGAAGCTTTCTTT; CDR3aa: CASSQGQGGTEAFF
abundance: NA; d_gene: NA; j_gene: TRBJ2-1; v_gene: TRBV6-5; CDR3nt: TGTGCCAGCAGGGCAATCGGGACCCTCGCCAATGAGCAGTTCTTC; CDR3aa: CASRAIGTLANEQFF
abundance: NA; d_gene: TRBD2; j_gene: TRBJ2-2; v_gene: TRBV28; CDR3nt: TGTGCCAGCAGTTCTGGTAGCGGGGACCGCACCGGGGAGCTGTTTTTT; CDR3aa: CASSSGSGDRTGELFF
abundance: NA; d_gene: NA; j_gene: TRBJ1-2; v_gene: TRBV5-1; CDR3nt: TGCGCCAGCAGCACGGAACCGGGCTTCGGGACTGGCTACACCTTC; CDR3aa: CASSTEPGFGTGYTF
abundance: NA; d_gene: TRBD1; j_gene: TRBJ1-2; v_gene: TRBV6-5; CDR3nt: TGTGCCACGTTCCGACAGGGAGTCTCACTCTATGGCTACACCTTC; CDR3aa: CATFRQGVSLYGYTF
abundance: NA; d_gene: TRBD2; j_gene: TRBJ2-1; v_gene: TRBV19; CDR3nt: TGTGCCAGTAGTTACCCCGGGACTAGAGGTGTCAATGAGCAGTTCTTC; CDR3aa: CASSYPGTRGVNEQFF
abundance: NA; d_gene: TRBD1; j_gene: TRBJ1-5; v_gene: TRBV5-1; CDR3nt: TGCGCCAGCAGCCCCGGGACAGGCTTAAATCAGCCCCAGCATTTT; CDR3aa: CASSPGTGLNQPQHF
abundance: NA; d_gene: TRBD1; j_gene: TRBJ2-2; v_gene: TRBV5-6; CDR3nt: TGTGCCAGCAGCTCAACAGGGGTCCGGGAGCTGTTTTTT; CDR3aa: CASSSTGVRELFF
abundance: NA; d_gene: NA; j_gene: TRBJ1-4; v_gene: TRBV30; CDR3nt: TGTGCCTGGTCAGGGGACTTGGGTAATGAAAAACTGTTTTTT; CDR3aa: CAWSGDLGNEKLFF
abundance: once; d_gene: NA; j_gene: TRBJ1-3; v_gene: TRBV9; CDR3nt: TGTGCCAGCAGCAGGAGGACAGAGGGAAACACCATATATTTT; CDR3aa: CASSRRTEGNTIYF
abundance: few; d_gene: NA; j_gene: TRBJ2-7; v_gene: TRBV28; CDR3nt: TGTGCCAGCAGGGGGGACTCTTTCCGGGACCCCGGGCAGTACTTC; CDR3aa: CASRGDSFRDPGQYF
abundance: NA; d_gene: NA; j_gene: TRBJ2-2; v_gene: TRBV30; CDR3nt: TGTGCCTGGGTCTACGGGGGCGCGCACACCGGGGAGCTGTTTTTT; CDR3aa: CAWVYGGAHTGELFF
abundance: NA; d_gene: TRBD1; j_gene: TRBJ1-3; v_gene: TRBV4-1; CDR3nt: TGCGCCAGCAGCCAAGAGGGGACAGCCGCAAACACCATATATTTT; CDR3aa: CASSQEGTAANTIYF
abundance: NA; d_gene: NA; j_gene: TRBJ2-1; v_gene: TRBV9; CDR3nt: TGTGCCAGCAGTGAAGGACTGGGTAGGGGGGATGAGCAGTTCTTC; CDR3aa: CASSEGLGRGDEQFF
abundance: NA; d_gene: NA; j_gene: TRBJ2-1; v_gene: TRBV7-9; CDR3nt: TGTGCCAGCACCAAAGAGCGGGCTGGTTGGTACGATGAGCAGTTCTTC; CDR3aa: CASTKERAGWYDEQFF
abundance: NA; d_gene: NA; j_gene: TRBJ2-1; v_gene: TRBV18; CDR3nt: TGTGCCAGCTCACCTAATCTGGACAATGAGCAGTTCTTC; CDR3aa: CASSPNLDNEQFF
abundance: NA; d_gene: NA; j_gene: TRBJ2-3; v_gene: TRBV2; CDR3nt: TGTGCCAGCAGCGAGCAAAAGGGGCCTCCCACAGATACGCAGTATTTT; CDR3aa: CASSEQKGPPTDTQYF
abundance: NA; d_gene: NA; j_gene: TRBJ1-2; v_gene: TRBV12-3/TRBV12-4; CDR3nt: TGTGCCAGCAGTTTAGGTTCTAACTATGGCTACACCTTC; CDR3aa: CASSLGSNYGYTF
abundance: NA; d_gene: NA; j_gene: TRBJ1-1; v_gene: TRBV9; CDR3nt: TGTGCCAGCAGCGTAGGTGGGAATTGGGGGAGGGACACTGAAGCTTTCTTT; CDR3aa: CASSVGGNWGRDTEAFF
abundance: NA; d_gene: NA; j_gene: TRBJ2-1; v_gene: TRBV5-4; CDR3nt: TGTGCCAGCAGCTTTGGGGGGGCCAGCGGCTCGACGAGGAATGAGCAGTTCTTC; CDR3aa: CASSFGGASGSTRNEQFF
abundance: NA; d_gene: NA; j_gene: TRBJ1-5; v_gene: TRBV4-1; CDR3nt: TGCGCCAGCAGCCAAGATCTTAGCAATCAGCCCCAGCATTTT; CDR3aa: CASSQDLSNQPQHF
abundance: NA; d_gene: NA; j_gene: TRBJ1-1; v_gene: TRBV19; CDR3nt: TGTGCCAGCGGTACAGAAGCTTTCTTT; CDR3aa: CASGTEAFF
abundance: NA; d_gene: TRBD1; j_gene: TRBJ1-5; v_gene: TRBV6-6; CDR3nt: TGTGCCAGCAGTTACTCAGAGGACAGGACGCCCCAGCATTTT; CDR3aa: CASSYSEDRTPQHF
abundance: NA; d_gene: NA; j_gene: TRBJ2-3; v_gene: TRBV4-1; CDR3nt: TGCGCCAGCAGCCAAGGCTCTGGCCCTAGCACAGATACGCAGTATTTT; CDR3aa: CASSQGSGPSTDTQYF
abundance: NA; d_gene: NA; j_gene: TRBJ1-1; v_gene: TRBV7-2; CDR3nt: TGTGCCAGCAGCCCTTCCACGGGGAACACTGAAGCTTTCTTT; CDR3aa: CASSPSTGNTEAFF
abundance: few; d_gene: TRBD2; j_gene: TRBJ2-7; v_gene: TRBV7-8; CDR3nt: TGTGCCAGCAGCTTAGCGGGTGTCCCGGGAGGTCTTTACGAGCAGTACTTC; CDR3aa: CASSLAGVPGGLYEQYF
abundance: NA; d_gene: NA; j_gene: TRBJ1-1; v_gene: TRBV19; CDR3nt: TGTGCCAGTAGCGTATTAAACACTGAAGCTTTCTTT; CDR3aa: CASSVLNTEAFF
abundance: NA; d_gene: TRBD1; j_gene: TRBJ2-3; v_gene: TRBV28; CDR3nt: TGTGCCAGCAGTTTAACAGGGGGCACAGATACGCAGTATTTT; CDR3aa: CASSLTGGTDTQYF
abundance: NA; d_gene: NA; j_gene: TRBJ1-1; v_gene: TRBV19; CDR3nt: TGTGCCACCCACGATCAGGGGTATACTGAAGCTTTCTTT; CDR3aa: CATHDQGYTEAFF